The T cell receptor beta chain under discussion was sequenced for a study of PD-L1 blockade in urothelial cancer. Whole-study context: Atezolizumab was started by patients in about 2014 at 1,200 mg intravenously every 3 weeks. Points from the study as a whole: Durable-benefit patients had greater expansion of tumor-associated blood clones at 3 weeks. Below-median pretreatment blood TCR clonality was associated with improved progression-free and overall survival.

For this clone: Antigen unknown.

There are 15 residues in the CDR3. In germline, CDR1 is GTSNPN, CDR2 SVGIG (reference sequence). V trimming: 3 bases; J trimming: 9 bases; junction bases outside the gene matches: 9. Noted time point: pretreatment peripheral blood. Assay used: immunoSEQ multiplex PCR; TCRdb lists only in-frame clones, some missing. This repertoire shows roughly 30,000 clones, 84% found once; its top ten account for around 16%. The chain joins TRBV30 to TRBJ1-6, with 9 nucleotides matching TRBD1. The sequences come from PBMCs, collected around atezolizumab (anti-PD-L1) treatment. This TCR derives from a man in his sixties with urothelial cancer. In nucleotides, the CDR3 is TGTGCCTGGAGGTACGCACAGGGGGCAGGTTCACCCCTCCACTTT. Translating it yields CAWRYAQGAGSPLHF.